This T cell receptor beta chain was captured in a study of blood T cell repertoires in COVID-19. Study background: T cells, B-cell-depleted T cells, or PBMCs provided the cDNA or gDNA that served as material.

As handled by the study authors: Amplification with reference gene primers provided the estimates of nucleated cell counts. TCRdb's table, derived via immunoSEQ multiplex PCR, lists solely in-frame clones and lacks some. V and J calls and clone size are those listed in that table; D and trimming were worked out from the DNA. This table holds roughly 120,000 clones, about 85% found once. This clone was seen a few times. V was pared by 4 bases and J by 3 bases, with 9 bases between. There are 13 residues in the CDR3. The material sequenced was peripheral blood. This receptor was identified in a man aged 50-60 years with acute or convalescent COVID-19. V and J are TRBV12-3 or TRBV12-4 and TRBJ1-1; a weak D match, TRBD1 (6 bases). For the CDR3, the DNA is TGTGCCAGCAGTTGGACAGAGGACACTGAAGCTTTCTTT. Protein: CASSWTEDTEAFF.